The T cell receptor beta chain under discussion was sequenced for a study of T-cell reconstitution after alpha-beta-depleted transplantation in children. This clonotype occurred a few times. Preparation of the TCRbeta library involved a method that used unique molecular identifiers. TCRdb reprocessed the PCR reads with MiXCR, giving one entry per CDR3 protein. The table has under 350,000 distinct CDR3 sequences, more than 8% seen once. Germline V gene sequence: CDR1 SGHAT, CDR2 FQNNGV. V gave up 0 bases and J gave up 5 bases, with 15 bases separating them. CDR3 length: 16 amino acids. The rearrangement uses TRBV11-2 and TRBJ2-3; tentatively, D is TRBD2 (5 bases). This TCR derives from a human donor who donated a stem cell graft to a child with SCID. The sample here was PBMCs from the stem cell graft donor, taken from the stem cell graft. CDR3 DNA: TGTGCCAGCAGCTTAGAGACCCTAGGACTTGGAGATACGCAGTATTTT. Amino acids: CASSLETLGLGDTQYF. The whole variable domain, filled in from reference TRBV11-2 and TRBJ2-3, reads EAGVAQSPRYKIIEKRQSVAFWCNPISGHATLYWYQQILGQGPKLLIQFQNNGVVDDSQLPKDRFSAERLKGVDSTLKIQPAKLEDSAVYLCASSLETLGLGDTQYFGPGTRLTVL.